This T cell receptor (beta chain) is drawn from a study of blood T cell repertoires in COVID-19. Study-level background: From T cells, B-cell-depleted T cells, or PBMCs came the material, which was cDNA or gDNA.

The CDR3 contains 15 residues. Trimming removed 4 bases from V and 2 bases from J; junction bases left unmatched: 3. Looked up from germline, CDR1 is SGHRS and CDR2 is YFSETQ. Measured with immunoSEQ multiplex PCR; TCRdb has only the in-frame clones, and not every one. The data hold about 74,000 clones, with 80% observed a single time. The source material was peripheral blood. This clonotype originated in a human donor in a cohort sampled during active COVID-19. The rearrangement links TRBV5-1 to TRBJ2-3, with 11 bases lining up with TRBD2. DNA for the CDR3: TGCGCCAGCAGCAATAGCGGGAGGGACACAGATACGCAGTATTTT. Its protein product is CASSNSGRDTDTQYF.